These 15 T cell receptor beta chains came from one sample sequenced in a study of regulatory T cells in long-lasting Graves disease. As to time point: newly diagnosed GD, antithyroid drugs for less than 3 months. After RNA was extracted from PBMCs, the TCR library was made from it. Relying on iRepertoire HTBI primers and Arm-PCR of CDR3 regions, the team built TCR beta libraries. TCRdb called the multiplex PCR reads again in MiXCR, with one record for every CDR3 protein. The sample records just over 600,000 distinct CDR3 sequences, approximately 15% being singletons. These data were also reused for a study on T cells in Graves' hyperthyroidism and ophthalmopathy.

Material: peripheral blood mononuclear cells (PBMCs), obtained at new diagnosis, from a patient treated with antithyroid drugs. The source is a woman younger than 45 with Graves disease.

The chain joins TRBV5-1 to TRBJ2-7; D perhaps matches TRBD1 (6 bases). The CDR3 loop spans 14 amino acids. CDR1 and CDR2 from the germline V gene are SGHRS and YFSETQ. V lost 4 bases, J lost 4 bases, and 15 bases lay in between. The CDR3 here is CASSPGDRVYEQYF. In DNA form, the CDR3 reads TGCGCCAGCAGCCCAGGGGATAGGGTTTACGAGCAGTACTTC. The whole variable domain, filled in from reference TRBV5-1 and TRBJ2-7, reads KAGVTQTPRYLIKTRGQQVTLSCSPISGHRSVSWYQQTPGQGLQFLFEYFSETQRNKGNFPGRFSGRQFSNSRSEMNVSTLELGDSALYLCASSPGDRVYEQYFGPGTRLTVT.

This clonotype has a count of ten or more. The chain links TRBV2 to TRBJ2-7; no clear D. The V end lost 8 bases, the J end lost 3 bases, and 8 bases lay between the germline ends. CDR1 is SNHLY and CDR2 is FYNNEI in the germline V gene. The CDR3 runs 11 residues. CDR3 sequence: CASGTHYEQYF. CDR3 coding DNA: TGTGCCAGCGGAACCCACTACGAGCAGTACTTC.

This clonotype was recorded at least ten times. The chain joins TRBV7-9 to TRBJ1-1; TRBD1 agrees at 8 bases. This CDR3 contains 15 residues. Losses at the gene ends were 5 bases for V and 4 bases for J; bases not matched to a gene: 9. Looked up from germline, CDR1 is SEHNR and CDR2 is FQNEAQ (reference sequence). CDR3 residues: CASSTFRGRGTEAFF. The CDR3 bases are TGTGCCAGCAGCACGTTCAGGGGGCGAGGCACTGAAGCTTTCTTT.

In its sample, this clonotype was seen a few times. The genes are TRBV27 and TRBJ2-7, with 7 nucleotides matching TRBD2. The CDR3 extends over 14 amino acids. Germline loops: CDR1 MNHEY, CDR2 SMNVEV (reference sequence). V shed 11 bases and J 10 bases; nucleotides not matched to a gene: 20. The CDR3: CAEHPREGLPEQYF. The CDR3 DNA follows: TGTGCCGAGCACCCGAGGGAGGGCCTCCCGGAACAGTACTTC.

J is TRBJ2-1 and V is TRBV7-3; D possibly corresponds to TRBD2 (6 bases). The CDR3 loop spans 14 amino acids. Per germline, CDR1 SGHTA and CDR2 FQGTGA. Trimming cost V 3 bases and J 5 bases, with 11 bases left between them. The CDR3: CASSLGGAHNEQFF. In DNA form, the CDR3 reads TGTGCCAGCAGCTTGGGGGGTGCCCACAATGAGCAGTTCTTC.

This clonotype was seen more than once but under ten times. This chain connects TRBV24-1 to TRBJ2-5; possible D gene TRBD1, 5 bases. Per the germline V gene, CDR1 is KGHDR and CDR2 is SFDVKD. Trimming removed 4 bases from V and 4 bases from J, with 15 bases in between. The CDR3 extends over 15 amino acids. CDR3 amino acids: CATSDPTVFGETQYF. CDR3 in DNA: TGTGCCACCAGTGACCCGACAGTGTTTGGAGAGACCCAGTACTTC.

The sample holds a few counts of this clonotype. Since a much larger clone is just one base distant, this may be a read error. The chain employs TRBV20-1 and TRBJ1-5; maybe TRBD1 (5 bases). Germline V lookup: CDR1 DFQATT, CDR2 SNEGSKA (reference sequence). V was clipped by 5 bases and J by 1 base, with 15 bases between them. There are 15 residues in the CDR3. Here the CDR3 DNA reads TGCAGTGCTTATGACGGGGGAGGAAGCAATCAGCCCCAGCATTTT. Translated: CSAYDGGGSNQPQHF.

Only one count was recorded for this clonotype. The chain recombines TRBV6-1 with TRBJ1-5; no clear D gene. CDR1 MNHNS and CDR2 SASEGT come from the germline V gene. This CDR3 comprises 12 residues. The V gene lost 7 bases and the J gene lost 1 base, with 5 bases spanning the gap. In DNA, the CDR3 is TGTGCCAGCATAGGGAGCAATCAGCCCCAGCATTTT. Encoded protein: CASIGSNQPQHF.

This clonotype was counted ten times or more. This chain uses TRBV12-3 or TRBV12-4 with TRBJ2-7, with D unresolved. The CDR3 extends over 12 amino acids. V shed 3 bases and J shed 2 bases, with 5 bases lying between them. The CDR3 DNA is TGTGCCAGCAGTTTCTATCCCTACGAGCAGTACTTC. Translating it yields CASSFYPYEQYF.

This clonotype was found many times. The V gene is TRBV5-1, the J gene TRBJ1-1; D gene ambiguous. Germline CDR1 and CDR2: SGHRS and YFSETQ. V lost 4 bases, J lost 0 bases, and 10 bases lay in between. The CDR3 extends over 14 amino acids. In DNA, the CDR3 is TGCGCCAGCAGCGTCGACTCGGTGAACACTGAAGCTTTCTTT. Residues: CASSVDSVNTEAFF.

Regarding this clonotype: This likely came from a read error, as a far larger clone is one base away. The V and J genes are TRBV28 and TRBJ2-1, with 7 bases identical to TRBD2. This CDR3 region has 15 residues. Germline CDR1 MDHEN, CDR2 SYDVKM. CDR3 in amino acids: CASALPGGSIETRYF. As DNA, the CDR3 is TGTGCCAGCGCGTTGCCCGGCGGGAGTATTGAGACCCGGTACTTC.

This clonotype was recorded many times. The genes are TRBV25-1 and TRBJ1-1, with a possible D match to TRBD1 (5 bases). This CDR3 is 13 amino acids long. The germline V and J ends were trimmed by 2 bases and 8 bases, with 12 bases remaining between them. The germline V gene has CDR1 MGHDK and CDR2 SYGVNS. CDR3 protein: CASSETGSHEAFF. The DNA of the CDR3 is TGTGCCAGCAGTGAAACAGGATCCCACGAAGCTTTCTTT.

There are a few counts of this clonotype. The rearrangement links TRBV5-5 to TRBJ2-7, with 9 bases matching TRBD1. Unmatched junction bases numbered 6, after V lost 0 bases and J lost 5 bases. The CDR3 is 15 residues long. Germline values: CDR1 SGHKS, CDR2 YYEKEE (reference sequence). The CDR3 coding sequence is TGTGCCAGCAGCTTGGAGGGGACAGGGTACGACGAGCAGTACTTC. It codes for CASSLEGTGYDEQYF. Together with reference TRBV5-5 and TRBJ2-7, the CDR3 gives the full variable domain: DAGVTQSPTHLIKTRGQQVTLRCSPISGHKSVSWYQQVLGQGPQFIFQYYEKEERGRGNFPDRFSARQFPNYSSELNVNALLLGDSALYLCASSLEGTGYDEQYFGPGTRLTVT.

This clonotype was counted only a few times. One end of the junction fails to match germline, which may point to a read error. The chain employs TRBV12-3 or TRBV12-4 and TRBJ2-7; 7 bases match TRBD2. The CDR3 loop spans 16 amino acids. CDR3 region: CASSLGATSISYEQCF. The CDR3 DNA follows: TGTGCCAGCAGTTTAGGGGCGACTAGCATATCCTACGAGCAGTGCTTC.

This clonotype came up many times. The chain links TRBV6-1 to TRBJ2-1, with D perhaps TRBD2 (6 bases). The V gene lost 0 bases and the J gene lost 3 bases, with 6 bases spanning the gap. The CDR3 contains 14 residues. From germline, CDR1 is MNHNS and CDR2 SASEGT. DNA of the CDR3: TGTGCCAGCAGTGAAGCGCGGGGCTACAATGAGCAGTTCTTC. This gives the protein CASSEARGYNEQFF.